These 18 T cell receptor beta chains were all obtained from the same sample, sequenced in a study of blood T cell repertoires in COVID-19. The data were produced by immunoSEQ multiplex PCR, yet TCRdb's version contains in-frame clones alone and is incomplete. The sample has about 6,400 clones; 80% to 90% are singletons. Sequencing was performed on peripheral blood. These receptors all stem from a human donor with active COVID-19. The donor label of this sample is uncertain.

The chain links TRBV2 to TRBJ2-1, with TRBD2 matching over 12 bases. Germline V gene sequence: CDR1 SNHLY, CDR2 FYNNEI. The CDR3 loop spans 16 amino acids. The V segment lost 3 bases and the J segment 6 bases; nucleotides outside the gene matches: 6. The CDR3 loop reads CASSEFVTSGSNEQFF. Here the CDR3 DNA reads TGTGCCAGCAGTGAGTTTGTGACTAGCGGGAGCAATGAGCAGTTCTTC.

The chain combines TRBV5-1 with TRBJ1-5; D is unresolved. CDR3 length equals 13 residues. The ends were cut back, 4 bases at V and 6 bases at J, with 11 bases in the middle. Per the germline V gene, CDR1 is SGHRS and CDR2 is YFSETQ. The DNA of the CDR3 is TGCGCCAGCAGCCCAACGCTCGGTCAGCCCCAGCATTTT. Translating it yields CASSPTLGQPQHF.

The genes are TRBV6-6 and TRBJ1-2, with D hard to call. The CDR3 is made up of 12 amino acids. CDR1 and CDR2 from the germline V gene are MNHNY and SVGAGI (reference sequence). V was trimmed by 7 bases and J by 4 bases, leaving 10 bases between them. The chain's CDR3 is CASTRGSYGYTF. The DNA of the CDR3 is TGTGCCAGCACCCGGGGTAGCTATGGCTACACCTTC.

This chain joins TRBV7-8 and TRBJ1-2; D is possibly TRBD1 (5 bases). CDR1 and CDR2 from the germline V gene are SGHVS and FQNEAQ. This CDR3 has 15 residues. Trimming cost V 1 base and J 5 bases, with 14 bases left between them. CDR3: CASSLVGADGYGYTF. CDR3 coding DNA: TGTGCCAGCAGCTTAGTTGGGGCAGATGGATATGGCTACACCTTC.

This clone came up a few times. The V gene is TRBV5-1, the J gene TRBJ2-2, with D maybe TRBD1 (6 bases). V was shortened by 2 bases and J by 5 bases, with 16 bases between the two germline ends. CDR1 and CDR2 (germline): SGHRS, YFSETQ. This CDR3 comprises 16 residues. In DNA form, the CDR3 reads TGCGCCAGCAGCTTCGGCACAGGGATAGCGACCGGGGAGCTGTTTTTT. Its translation: CASSFGTGIATGELFF.

The genes are TRBV5-4 and TRBJ2-3; the match to TRBD2 covers 8 bases. The V and J ends lost 5 bases and 0 bases, in that order; junction bases with no gene match: 5. The CDR3 totals 15 residues. From germline, CDR1 is SGHNT and CDR2 YYREEE (reference sequence). The CDR3 sequence: CASSFGGGSTDTQYF. CDR3 sequence (DNA): TGTGCCAGCAGTTTCGGGGGGGGGAGCACAGATACGCAGTATTTT.

The V call is TRBV19, the J call TRBJ2-2; 11 bases match TRBD1. This CDR3 is 15 amino acids long. Germline-derived CDR1 and CDR2 are LNHDA and SQIVND (reference sequence). The trim removed 8 bases at V and 7 bases at J, leaving 9 bases unmatched. The CDR3 DNA is TGTGCCAGTTCTGGACAGGGGGCGCGTGGCGGGGAGCTGTTTTTT. Protein sequence: CASSGQGARGGELFF.

The rearrangement joins TRBV9 to TRBJ2-3, with TRBD2 identical over 9 bases. Losses at the gene ends were 4 bases for V and 2 bases for J; bases not matched to a gene: 5. Germline CDR1 and CDR2: SGDLS and YYNGEE. The CDR3 is 15 amino acids. The CDR3 nucleotides read TGTGCCAGCAGCCCCGTAGCGGGGGTCACAGATACGCAGTATTTT. Protein product: CASSPVAGVTDTQYF.

V is TRBV4-1 and J is TRBJ1-1, with 9 nucleotides matching TRBD1. V trimming: 0 bases; J trimming: 4 bases; junction bases outside the gene matches: 6. Germline V CDR1 and CDR2: MGHRA, YSYEKL. This CDR3 comprises 16 residues. CDR3 protein: CASSQERQGDFTEAFF. CDR3 sequence (DNA): TGCGCCAGCAGCCAAGAACGACAGGGGGACTTCACTGAAGCTTTCTTT.

This chain links TRBV5-1 with TRBJ1-4; 7 nucleotides agree with TRBD1. Trimming took 4 bases from V and 0 from J; bases not matched to a gene: 3. Germline lookup yields CDR1 SGHRS and CDR2 YFSETQ. The length of the CDR3 is 15 residues. CDR3 loop: CASSPDRPTNEKLFF. The CDR3 bases are TGCGCCAGCAGCCCGGACAGGCCAACTAATGAAAAACTGTTTTTT.

This clone was picked up a small number of times. The V call is TRBV18, the J call TRBJ2-1; weak D call: TRBD2 (6 bases). The CDR3 consists of 16 residues. V was clipped by 6 bases and J by 0 bases, with 15 bases between them. In germline, CDR1 is KGHSH, CDR2 LQKENI. CDR3 in amino acids: CASSPGLASSYNEQFF. The CDR3 DNA follows: TGTGCCAGCTCCCCGGGACTGGCGAGCTCCTACAATGAGCAGTTCTTC.

The genes are TRBV27 and TRBJ1-4; 7 bases map to TRBD1. The CDR3 is 15 amino acids. Trimming took 4 bases from V and 4 from J; bases not matched to a gene: 6. CDR1 is MNHEY, CDR2 SMNVEV, per germline (reference sequence). The CDR3 nucleotides read TGTGCCAGCAGTTCTTTTCAGGGGGATAATGAAAAACTGTTTTTT. This encodes CASSSFQGDNEKLFF.

The V call is TRBV27, the J call TRBJ2-7; 15 nucleotides align to TRBD2. The CDR3 totals 16 residues. The germline V gene has CDR1 MNHEY and CDR2 SMNVEV (reference sequence). With V trimmed by 4 bases and J by 7 bases, 8 bases remained unmatched. CDR3 loop: CASSSGTSGRSGEQYF. CDR3 DNA: TGTGCCAGCAGTTCAGGGACTAGCGGGAGGTCGGGAGAGCAGTACTTC.

The chain has TRBV7-7 and TRBJ2-5, with a tentative D call TRBD2 (7 bases). Trimming pared 0 bases from V and 2 bases from J, leaving 10 bases between. Germline CDR1 and CDR2: SSHAT and FNYEAQ (reference sequence). The CDR3 contains 15 residues. CDR3 nucleotide sequence: TGTGCCAGCAGCTTAGCCCGGGGGGCTCAAGAGACCCAGTACTTC. It codes for CASSLARGAQETQYF.

V is TRBV7-6 and J is TRBJ2-2, with a tentative D call TRBD1 (5 bases). V was clipped by 4 bases and J by 2 bases, with 14 bases between them. Looked up from germline, CDR1 is SGHVS and CDR2 is FNYEAQ. There are 16 residues in the CDR3. In DNA, the CDR3 is TGTGCCAGCAGCTCCCGCTGGGGCGGTAACACCGGGGAGCTGTTTTTT. Translating it yields CASSSRWGGNTGELFF.

J is TRBJ2-7 and V is TRBV7-2; 9 bases fit TRBD1. V dropped 4 bases and J dropped 4; count of bases not matched to a gene: 5. The CDR3 totals 14 residues. CDR1 is SGHTA, CDR2 FQGNSA, per germline. Here the CDR3 DNA reads TGTGCCAGCAGCTACCGACAGGGGGAATACGAGCAGTACTTC. It encodes CASSYRQGEYEQYF.

CDR3 sequence: CASSPRTSGVYTGELFF. CDR3 in DNA: TGTGCCAGCAGTCCTCGGACTAGCGGGGTGTACACCGGGGAGCTGTTTTTT. The chain links TRBV25-1 to TRBJ2-2, with 12 bases lining up with TRBD2. The CDR3 is made up of 17 amino acids. Trimming cost V 5 bases and J 3 bases; bases outside gene matches: 7. CDR1 and CDR2 (germline): MGHDK, SYGVNS.

The V and J genes are TRBV30 and TRBJ2-4, with TRBD2 matching 10 bases. The trim removed 5 bases at V and 6 bases at J, leaving 7 bases unmatched. The CDR3 has 14 amino acids. Germline V CDR1 and CDR2: GTSNPN, SVGIG (reference sequence). CDR3 DNA sequence: TGTGCCTGGGTAATAGCGGGAGGTTCAAACATTCAGTACTTC. Amino acids: CAWVIAGGSNIQYF.